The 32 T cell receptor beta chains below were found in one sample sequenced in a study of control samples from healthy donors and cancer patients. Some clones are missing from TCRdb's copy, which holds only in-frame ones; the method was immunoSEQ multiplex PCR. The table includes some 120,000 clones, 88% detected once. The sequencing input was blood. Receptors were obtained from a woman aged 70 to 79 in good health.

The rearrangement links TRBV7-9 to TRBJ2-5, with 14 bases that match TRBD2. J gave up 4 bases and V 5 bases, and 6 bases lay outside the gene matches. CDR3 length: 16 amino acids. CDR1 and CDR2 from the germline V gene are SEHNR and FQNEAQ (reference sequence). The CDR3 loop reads CASSPGLAGVSETQYF. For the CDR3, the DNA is TGTGCCAGCAGCCCGGGACTAGCGGGGGTATCAGAGACCCAGTACTTC.

CDR3 nucleotides: TGTGCCAGCAGTTTATGGGTGGATTCACCCCTCCACTTT. It yields the protein CASSLWVDSPLHF. The gene calls are TRBV27 and TRBJ1-6; no definite D call. Between the trimmed V and J ends, which lost 1 base and 8 bases, there was a span of 6 bases. This CDR3 is 13 amino acids long. Germline CDR1 reads MNHEY; CDR2 reads SMNVEV (reference sequence).

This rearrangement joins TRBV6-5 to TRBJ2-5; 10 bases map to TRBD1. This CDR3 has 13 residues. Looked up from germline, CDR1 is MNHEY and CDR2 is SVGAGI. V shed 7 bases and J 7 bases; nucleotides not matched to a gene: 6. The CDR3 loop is CASIDRGLGTQYF. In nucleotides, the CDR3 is TGTGCCAGCATCGACAGGGGGCTAGGGACCCAGTACTTC.

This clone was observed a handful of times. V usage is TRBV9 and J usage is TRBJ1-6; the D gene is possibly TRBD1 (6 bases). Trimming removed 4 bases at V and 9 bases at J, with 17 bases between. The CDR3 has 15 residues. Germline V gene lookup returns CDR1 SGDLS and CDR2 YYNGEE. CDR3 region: CASSYDGTLLSPLHF. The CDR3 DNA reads TGTGCCAGCAGCTATGATGGGACACTACTTTCACCCCTCCACTTT.

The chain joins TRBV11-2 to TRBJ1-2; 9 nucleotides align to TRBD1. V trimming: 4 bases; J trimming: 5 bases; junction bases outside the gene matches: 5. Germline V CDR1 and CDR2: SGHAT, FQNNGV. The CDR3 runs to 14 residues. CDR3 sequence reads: CASSSDRGSYGYTF. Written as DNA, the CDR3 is TGTGCCAGCAGCTCGGACAGGGGCTCTTATGGCTACACCTTC.

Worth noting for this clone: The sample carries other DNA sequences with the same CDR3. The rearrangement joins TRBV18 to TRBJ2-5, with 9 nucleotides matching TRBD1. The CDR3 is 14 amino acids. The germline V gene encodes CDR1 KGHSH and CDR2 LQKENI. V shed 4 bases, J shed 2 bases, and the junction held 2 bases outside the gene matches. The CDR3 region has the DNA TGTGCCAGCTCACGGGACAGGGCTCAAGAGACCCAGTACTTC. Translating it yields CASSRDRAQETQYF. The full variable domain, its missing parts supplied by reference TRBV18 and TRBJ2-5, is NAGVMQNPRHLVRRRGQEARLRCSPMKGHSHVYWYRQLPEEGLKFMVYLQKENIIDESGMPKERFSAEFPKEGPSILRIQQVVRGDSAAYFCASSRDRAQETQYFGPGTRLLVL.

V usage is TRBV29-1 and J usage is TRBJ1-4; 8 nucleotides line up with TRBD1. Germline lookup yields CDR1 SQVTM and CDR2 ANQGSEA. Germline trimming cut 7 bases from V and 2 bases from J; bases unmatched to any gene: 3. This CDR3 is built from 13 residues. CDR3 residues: CSADRGTNEKLFF. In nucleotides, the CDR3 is TGCAGCGCTGACAGGGGTACTAATGAAAAACTGTTTTTT.

CDR3 amino acids: CASSLAIDRPLYGYTF. The CDR3 coding sequence is TGTGCCAGCAGCTTAGCAATAGACAGGCCTCTTTATGGCTACACCTTC. J is TRBJ1-2 and V is TRBV7-9, with D possibly being TRBD1 (6 bases). The CDR3 has 16 amino acids. V was pared by 0 bases and J by 5 bases, with 16 bases between. CDR1 and CDR2 from the germline V gene are SEHNR and FQNEAQ (reference sequence).

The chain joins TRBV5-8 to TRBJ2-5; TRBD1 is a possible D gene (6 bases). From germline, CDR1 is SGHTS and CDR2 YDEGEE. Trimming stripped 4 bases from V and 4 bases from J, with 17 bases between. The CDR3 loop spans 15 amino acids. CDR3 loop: CASSQYRVSGETQYF. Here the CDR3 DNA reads TGTGCCAGCAGCCAATACAGGGTATCGGGAGAGACCCAGTACTTC. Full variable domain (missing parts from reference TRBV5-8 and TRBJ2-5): EAGVTQSPTHLIKTRGQQATLRCSPISGHTSVYWYQQALGLGLQFLLWYDEGEERNRGNFPPRFSGRQFPNYSSELNVNALELEDSALYLCASSQYRVSGETQYFGPGTRLLVL.

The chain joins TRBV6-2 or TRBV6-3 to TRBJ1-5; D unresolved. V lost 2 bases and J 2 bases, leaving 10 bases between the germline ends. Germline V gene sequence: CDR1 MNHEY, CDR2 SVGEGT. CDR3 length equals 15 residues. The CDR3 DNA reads TGTGCCAGCAGTTACCCGAGCGGCCGCAATCAGCCCCAGCATTTT. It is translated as CASSYPSGRNQPQHF.

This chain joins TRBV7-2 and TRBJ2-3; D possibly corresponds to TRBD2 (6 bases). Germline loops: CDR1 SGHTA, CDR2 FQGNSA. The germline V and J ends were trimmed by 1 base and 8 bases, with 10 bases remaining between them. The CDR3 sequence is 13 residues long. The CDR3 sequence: CASSLDAGGTQYF. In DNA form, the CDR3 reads TGTGCCAGCAGCTTAGATGCCGGGGGTACGCAGTATTTT. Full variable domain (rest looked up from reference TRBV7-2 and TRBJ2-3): GAGVSQSPSNKVTEKGKDVELRCDPISGHTALYWYRQSLGQGLEFLIYFQGNSAPDKSGLPSDRFSAERTGGSVSTLTIQRTQQEDSAVYLCASSLDAGGTQYFGPGTRLTVL.

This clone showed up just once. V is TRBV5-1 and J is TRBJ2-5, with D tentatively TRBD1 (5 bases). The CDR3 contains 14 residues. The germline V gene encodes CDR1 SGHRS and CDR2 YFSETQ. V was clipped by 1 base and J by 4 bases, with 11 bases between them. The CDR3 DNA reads TGCGCCAGCAGCTTGACAGGTCTCGGAGAGACCCAGTACTTC. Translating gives CASSLTGLGETQYF.

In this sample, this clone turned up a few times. The CDR3, as DNA: TGTGCCAGCAGCCGAGGCGGGACAGGCGGGAACACTGAAGCTTTCTTT. Amino acids: CASSRGGTGGNTEAFF. V and J are TRBV7-9 and TRBJ1-1, with 8 bases matching TRBD1. The CDR3 contains 16 residues. V shed 5 bases and J 1 base; nucleotides not matched to a gene: 9. From germline, CDR1 is SEHNR and CDR2 FQNEAQ (reference sequence).

CDR3 region: CASSLGQGTGEKLFF. DNA for the CDR3: TGCGCCAGCAGCTTGGGACAGGGTACTGGTGAAAAACTGTTTTTT. This chain links TRBV5-1 with TRBJ1-4, with 7 bases lining up with TRBD1. Trimming cost V 0 bases and J 7 bases; bases outside gene matches: 6. Germline CDR1 reads SGHRS; CDR2 reads YFSETQ. The CDR3 runs 15 residues. The whole variable domain, filled in from reference TRBV5-1 and TRBJ1-4, reads KAGVTQTPRYLIKTRGQQVTLSCSPISGHRSVSWYQQTPGQGLQFLFEYFSETQRNKGNFPGRFSGRQFSNSRSEMNVSTLELGDSALYLCASSLGQGTGEKLFFGSGTQLSVL.

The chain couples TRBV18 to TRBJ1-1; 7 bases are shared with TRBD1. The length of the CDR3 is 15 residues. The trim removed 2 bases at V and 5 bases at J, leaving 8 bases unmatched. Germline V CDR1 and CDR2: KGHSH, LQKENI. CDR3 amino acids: CASSPVPGGETEAFF. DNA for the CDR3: TGTGCCAGCTCACCAGTACCAGGGGGAGAGACTGAAGCTTTCTTT.

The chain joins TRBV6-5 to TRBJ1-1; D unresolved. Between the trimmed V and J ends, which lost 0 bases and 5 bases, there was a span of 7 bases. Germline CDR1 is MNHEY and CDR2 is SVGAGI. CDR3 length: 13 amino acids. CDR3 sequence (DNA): TGTGCCAGCAGTTACTCGGGCCAAACTGAAGCTTTCTTT. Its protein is CASSYSGQTEAFF.

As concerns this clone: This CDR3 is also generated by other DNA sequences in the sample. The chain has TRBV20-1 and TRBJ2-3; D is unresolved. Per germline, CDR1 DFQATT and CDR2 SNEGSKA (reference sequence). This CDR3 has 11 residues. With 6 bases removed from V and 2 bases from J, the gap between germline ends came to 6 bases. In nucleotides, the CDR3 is TGCAGTGCGACGTCCACAGATACGCAGTATTTT. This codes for CSATSTDTQYF.

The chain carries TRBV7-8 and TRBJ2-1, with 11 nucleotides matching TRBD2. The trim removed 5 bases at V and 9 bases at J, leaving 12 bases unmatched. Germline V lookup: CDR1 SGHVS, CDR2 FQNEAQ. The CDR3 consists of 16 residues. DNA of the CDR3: TGTGCCAGCAGCCTCGATAGCGGGGGGGCCCGCGGTGAGCAGTTCTTC. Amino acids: CASSLDSGGARGEQFF.

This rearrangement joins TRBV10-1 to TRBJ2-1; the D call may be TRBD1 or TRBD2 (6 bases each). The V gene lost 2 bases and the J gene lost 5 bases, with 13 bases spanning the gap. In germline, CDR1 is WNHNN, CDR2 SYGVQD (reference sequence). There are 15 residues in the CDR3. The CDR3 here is CASSEVGGPNNEQFF. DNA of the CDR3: TGCGCCAGCAGTGAGGTCGGGGGCCCAAACAATGAGCAGTTCTTC.

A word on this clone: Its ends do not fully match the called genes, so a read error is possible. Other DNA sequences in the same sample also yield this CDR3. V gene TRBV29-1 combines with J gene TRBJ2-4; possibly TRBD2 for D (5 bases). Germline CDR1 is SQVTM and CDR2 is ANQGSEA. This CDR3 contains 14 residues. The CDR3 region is CSVVTDLAKNIQYF. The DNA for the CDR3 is TGCAGCGTTGTAACTGACCTAGCCAAAAACATTCAATACTTC.

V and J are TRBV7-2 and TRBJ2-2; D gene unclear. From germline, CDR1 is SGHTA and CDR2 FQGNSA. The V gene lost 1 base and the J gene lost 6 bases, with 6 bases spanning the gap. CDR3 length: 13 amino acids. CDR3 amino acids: CASSLDRAGELFF. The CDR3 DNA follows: TGTGCCAGCAGCTTAGACCGAGCCGGGGAGCTGTTTTTT.

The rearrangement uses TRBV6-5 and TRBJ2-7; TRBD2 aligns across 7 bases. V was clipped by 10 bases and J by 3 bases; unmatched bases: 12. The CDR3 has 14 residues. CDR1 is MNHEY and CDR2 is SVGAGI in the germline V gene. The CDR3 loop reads CATTGGRYSYEQYF. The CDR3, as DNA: TGTGCCACCACGGGGGGTAGGTACAGCTACGAGCAGTACTTC.

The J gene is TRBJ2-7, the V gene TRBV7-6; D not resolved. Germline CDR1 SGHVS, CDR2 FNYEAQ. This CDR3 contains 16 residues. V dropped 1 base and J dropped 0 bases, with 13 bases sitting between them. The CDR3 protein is CASSLGPQFTSYEQYF. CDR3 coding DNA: TGTGCCAGCAGCTTAGGGCCACAGTTTACCTCCTACGAGCAGTACTTC.

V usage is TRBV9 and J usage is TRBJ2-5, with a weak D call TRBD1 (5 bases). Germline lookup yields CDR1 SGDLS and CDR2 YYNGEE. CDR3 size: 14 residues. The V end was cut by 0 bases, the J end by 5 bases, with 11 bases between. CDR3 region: CASSVVSGSETQYF. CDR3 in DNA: TGTGCCAGCAGCGTAGTTTCAGGGTCGGAGACCCAGTACTTC.

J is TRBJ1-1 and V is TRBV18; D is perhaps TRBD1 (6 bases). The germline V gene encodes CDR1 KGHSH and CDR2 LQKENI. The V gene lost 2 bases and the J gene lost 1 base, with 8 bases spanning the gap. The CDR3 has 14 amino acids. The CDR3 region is CASSPGQKNTEAFF. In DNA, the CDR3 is TGTGCCAGCTCACCAGGACAGAAGAACACTGAAGCTTTCTTT. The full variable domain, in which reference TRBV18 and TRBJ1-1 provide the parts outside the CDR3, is NAGVMQNPRHLVRRRGQEARLRCSPMKGHSHVYWYRQLPEEGLKFMVYLQKENIIDESGMPKERFSAEFPKEGPSILRIQQVVRGDSAAYFCASSPGQKNTEAFFGQGTRLTVV.

CDR3: CASSIDRDVEAFF. In DNA, the CDR3 is TGCGCCAGCAGCATAGACCGGGACGTAGAAGCTTTCTTT. This rearrangement joins TRBV5-1 to TRBJ1-1; D is possibly TRBD1 (5 bases). Trimming shortened V by 4 bases and J by 8 bases, and 15 bases separated the two germline ends. CDR3 length: 13 amino acids. Germline assignment: CDR1 SGHRS and CDR2 YFSETQ.

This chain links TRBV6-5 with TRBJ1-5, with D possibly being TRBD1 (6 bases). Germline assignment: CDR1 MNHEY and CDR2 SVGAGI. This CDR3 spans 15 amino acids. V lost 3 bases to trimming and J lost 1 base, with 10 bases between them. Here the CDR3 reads CASSYQGRSNQPQHF. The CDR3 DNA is TGTGCCAGCAGTTATCAGGGGAGAAGCAATCAGCCCCAGCATTTT.

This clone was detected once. The CDR3 coding sequence is TGTGCCAGCAGCTTGGTGCCCCCGGCTGAAGCTTTCTTT. It encodes CASSLVPPAEAFF. V gene TRBV5-6 combines with J gene TRBJ1-1; D gene uncertain. CDR1 SGHDT and CDR2 YYEEEE come from the germline V gene. The CDR3 covers 13 residues. Trimming removed 0 bases at V and 6 bases at J, with 9 bases between.

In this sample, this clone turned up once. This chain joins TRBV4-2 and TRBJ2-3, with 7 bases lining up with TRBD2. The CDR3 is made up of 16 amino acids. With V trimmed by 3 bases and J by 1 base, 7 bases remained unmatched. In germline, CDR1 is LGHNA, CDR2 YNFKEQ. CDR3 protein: CASSHLSGEGTDTQYF. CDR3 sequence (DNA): TGTGCCAGCAGCCATCTGAGCGGGGAGGGCACAGATACGCAGTATTTT.

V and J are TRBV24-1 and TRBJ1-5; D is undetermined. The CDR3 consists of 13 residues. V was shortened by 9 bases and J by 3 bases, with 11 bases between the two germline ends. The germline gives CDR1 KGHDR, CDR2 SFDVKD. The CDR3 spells CATGEGNNQPQHF. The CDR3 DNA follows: TGTGCCACCGGGGAAGGCAACAATCAGCCCCAGCATTTT.

The CDR3 DNA follows: TGCGCCAGCAGCCCCGGGGGGATGCAAGAGACCCAGTACTTC. Translated, it gives CASSPGGMQETQYF. This chain joins TRBV5-1 and TRBJ2-5, with 7 bases aligning to TRBD2. CDR1 is SGHRS, CDR2 YFSETQ, per germline. Trimming removed 4 bases from V and 2 bases from J; junction bases left unmatched: 5. The CDR3 consists of 14 residues.

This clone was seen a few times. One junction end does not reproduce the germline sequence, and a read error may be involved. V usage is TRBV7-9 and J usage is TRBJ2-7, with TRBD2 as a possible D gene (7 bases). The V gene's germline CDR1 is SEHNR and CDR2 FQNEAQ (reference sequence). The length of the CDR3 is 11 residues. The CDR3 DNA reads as TGTGCCAGCAGCTCTTCGCGGGGGCCCCACTTC. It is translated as CASSSSRGPHF.